The 27 T cell receptor beta chains listed next were all sequenced from one sample in a study of blood T cell repertoires in COVID-19. Clones were sequenced by immunoSEQ multiplex PCR, and TCRdb holds only the in-frame ones, with some missing. The table records under 250,000 clones, 83% of them present only once. What was sequenced was peripheral blood. Every receptor here comes from a middle-aged woman with active or convalescent COVID-19.

The CDR3 coding sequence is TGTGCCAGCTCACCTGGACAGGGGATGAGGTCGCACGAGCAGTACTTC. Amino acid sequence: CASSPGQGMRSHEQYF. J is TRBJ2-7 and V is TRBV18; 9 bases are shared with TRBD1. Trimming removed 3 bases from V and 5 bases from J; junction bases left unmatched: 11. The CDR3 totals 16 residues. Germline V gene data show CDR1 as KGHSH and CDR2 as LQKENI. Full variable domain (outside the CDR3, taken from reference TRBV18 and TRBJ2-7): NAGVMQNPRHLVRRRGQEARLRCSPMKGHSHVYWYRQLPEEGLKFMVYLQKENIIDESGMPKERFSAEFPKEGPSILRIQQVVRGDSAAYFCASSPGQGMRSHEQYFGPGTRLTVT.

The V and J genes are TRBV30 and TRBJ2-3, with 7 bases that match TRBD2. The CDR3 loop spans 14 amino acids. After removal of 3 bases from V and 4 bases from J, the junction contained 7 bases not matched to a gene. Germline V CDR1 and CDR2: GTSNPN, SVGIG (reference sequence). The CDR3 region is CAWRWERGSDTQYF. For the CDR3, the DNA is TGTGCCTGGAGATGGGAGCGGGGATCAGATACGCAGTATTTT.

In nucleotides, the CDR3 is TGTGCCAGCAGCTTAAGACCGGAGGATCAGCCCCAGCATTTT. This codes for CASSLRPEDQPQHF. The V call is TRBV5-6, the J call TRBJ1-5; D unclear. Trimming shortened V by 2 bases and J by 5 bases, and 11 bases separated the two germline ends. The CDR3 has 14 amino acids. From germline, CDR1 is SGHDT and CDR2 YYEEEE.

The J gene is TRBJ1-1, the V gene TRBV7-9, with D unclear. This CDR3 contains 12 residues. Germline values: CDR1 SEHNR, CDR2 FQNEAQ (reference sequence). Between the trimmed V and J ends, which lost 2 bases and 6 bases, there was a span of 7 bases. The CDR3 loop reads CASSLTVPEAFF. In nucleotides, the CDR3 is TGTGCCAGCAGCTTAACGGTACCTGAAGCTTTCTTT.

This clone appeared a few times. The V and J genes are TRBV11-3 and TRBJ2-7; TRBD2 matches at 8 bases. The trim removed 2 bases at V and 0 bases at J, leaving 0 bases unmatched. Per germline, CDR1 SGHNT and CDR2 YENEEA. The CDR3 is 14 amino acids. The CDR3 is CASSLTSGSYEQYF. As DNA, the CDR3 is TGTGCCAGCAGCTTAACTAGCGGCTCCTACGAGCAGTACTTC.

The chain employs TRBV18 and TRBJ2-1, with TRBD1 identical over 7 bases. The CDR3 loop spans 14 amino acids. Trimming took 5 bases from V and 7 from J; bases not matched to a gene: 8. Germline assignment: CDR1 KGHSH and CDR2 LQKENI. The CDR3 DNA follows: TGTGCCAGCTCATCACGACAGGGTGATAATGAGCAGTTCTTC. This sequence encodes CASSSRQGDNEQFF. The full variable domain, rest sourced from reference TRBV18 and TRBJ2-1, is NAGVMQNPRHLVRRRGQEARLRCSPMKGHSHVYWYRQLPEEGLKFMVYLQKENIIDESGMPKERFSAEFPKEGPSILRIQQVVRGDSAAYFCASSSRQGDNEQFFGPGTRLTVL.

The V and J genes are TRBV5-1 and TRBJ1-6; the D gene is possibly TRBD1 (6 bases). Germline V CDR1 and CDR2: SGHRS, YFSETQ. V lost 4 bases and J lost 7, with 9 bases in between. The CDR3 has 13 amino acids. The CDR3 coding sequence is TGCGCCAGCAGCGGCGACAGGAATTCACCCCTCCACTTT. This codes for CASSGDRNSPLHF.

The J gene is TRBJ2-1, the V gene TRBV14; the D gene is possibly TRBD2 (7 bases). The CDR3 is 13 amino acids. Germline loops: CDR1 SGHDN, CDR2 FVKESK. This chain's CDR3 is CDREGLRGNEQFF. The CDR3 DNA is TGTGACAGGGAGGGCCTCCGAGGGAATGAGCAGTTCTTC.

This chain joins TRBV24-1 and TRBJ2-7; 10 bases map to TRBD1. The germline V gene encodes CDR1 KGHDR and CDR2 SFDVKD. The CDR3 spans 17 residues. CDR3 protein: CADGTGVPGTGCHEQYF. CDR3 DNA sequence: TGTGCGGATGGGACAGGGGTACCGGGGACAGGGTGCCACGAGCAGTACTTC.

Points on this clone: The conserved phenylalanine or tryptophan normally closing the CDR3 is absent here, so this likely arose from a read error. The V gene is TRBV10-1, the J gene TRBJ1-6, with D uncertain. The germline V gene has CDR1 WNHNN and CDR2 SYGVQD (reference sequence). CDR3 length: 16 residues. V was trimmed by 4 bases and J by 5 bases, leaving 15 bases between them. CDR3 protein: CASSAGPDKNNSPLHL. Here the CDR3 DNA reads TGCGCCAGCAGTGCAGGCCCCGACAAGAATAATTCACCCCTCCACCTT.

V is TRBV24-1 and J is TRBJ1-2; D possibly corresponds to TRBD1 (6 bases). Germline V gives CDR1 KGHDR, CDR2 SFDVKD. The CDR3 is 14 residues long. V was clipped by 0 bases and J by 6 bases, with 10 bases between them. CDR3 residues: CATSDLQGDNGYTF. In nucleotides, the CDR3 is TGTGCCACCAGTGATTTGCAAGGGGACAATGGCTACACCTTC.

This chain joins TRBV28 and TRBJ1-1, with 8 bases lining up with TRBD1. With V trimmed by 6 bases and J by 4 bases, 10 bases remained unmatched. The CDR3 extends over 15 amino acids. Germline V lookup: CDR1 MDHEN, CDR2 SYDVKM. The CDR3 spells CASSFPQGAVTEAFF. As DNA, the CDR3 is TGTGCCAGCAGCTTCCCTCAGGGGGCAGTCACTGAAGCTTTCTTT.

This chain's CDR3 is CATSSPGLAGEGETQYF. The CDR3, as DNA: TGTGCCACCAGTTCTCCAGGACTAGCGGGAGAAGGCGAGACCCAGTACTTC. The chain links TRBV24-1 to TRBJ2-5; 13 bases are a match to TRBD2. This CDR3 region has 17 residues. Unmatched junction bases numbered 11, after V lost 6 bases and J lost 5 bases. CDR1 and CDR2 from the germline V gene are KGHDR and SFDVKD.

The chain uses TRBV6-5 and TRBJ2-7; 12 bases are shared with TRBD1. With V trimmed by 5 bases and J by 6 bases, 8 bases remained unmatched. Germline CDR1 reads MNHEY; CDR2 reads SVGAGI. The CDR3 runs to 15 residues. The CDR3 DNA sequence: TGTGCCAGCAGTCCTCGGGACAGGGGGCATCGCGAGCAGTACTTC. Translated: CASSPRDRGHREQYF.

This chain links TRBV25-1 with TRBJ1-2; 7 bases map to TRBD1. Trimming at V came to 2 bases and at J to 3 bases, leaving 3 bases not matched to a gene. This CDR3 has 14 residues. The germline gives CDR1 MGHDK, CDR2 SYGVNS. The CDR3 reads CASSEPGQDYGYTF. CDR3 DNA sequence: TGTGCCAGCAGTGAACCCGGACAGGACTATGGCTACACCTTC.

The chain combines TRBV9 with TRBJ1-5, with 7 bases fitting TRBD1. With V trimmed by 3 bases and J by 4 bases, 7 bases remained unmatched. Germline-derived CDR1 and CDR2 are SGDLS and YYNGEE. The CDR3 has 15 residues. CDR3 loop: CASSGQTGLNQPQHF. CDR3 bases: TGTGCCAGCAGCGGACAGACAGGGCTGAATCAGCCCCAGCATTTT.

The rearrangement links TRBV12-3 or TRBV12-4 to TRBJ1-2, with unresolved D. V was trimmed by 7 bases and J by 2 bases, leaving 8 bases between them. The CDR3 is made up of 12 amino acids. CDR3 sequence: CASTDINYGYTF. DNA for the CDR3: TGTGCCAGCACCGACATCAACTATGGCTACACCTTC.

This clone was recorded once. The chain has TRBV5-4 and TRBJ2-3; 8 nucleotides line up with TRBD1. Per germline, CDR1 SGHNT and CDR2 YYREEE (reference sequence). The CDR3 sequence is 17 residues long. V lost 4 bases and J lost 5; bases outside the gene matches: 15. In nucleotides, the CDR3 is TGTGCCAGCAGCCCCTCTCCGGGACAGGCTTCGGGAGATACGCAGTATTTT. Translating gives CASSPSPGQASGDTQYF.

The chain joins TRBV4-2 to TRBJ1-2; D remains ambiguous. Trimming pared 0 bases from V and 7 bases from J, leaving 12 bases between. Germline loops: CDR1 LGHNA, CDR2 YNFKEQ. CDR3 length equals 14 residues. The DNA of the CDR3 is TGTGCCAGCAGCCAAGAAGGGAGGGCCCCTGGCTACACCTTC. Translating gives CASSQEGRAPGYTF.

This chain's CDR3 is CASSKWTGNTEAFF. The CDR3, as DNA: TGTGCCAGCAGCAAATGGACAGGGAACACTGAAGCTTTCTTT. This sequence joins TRBV7-2 and TRBJ1-1, with 7 bases that match TRBD1. With V trimmed by 5 bases and J by 1 base, 4 bases remained unmatched. There are 14 residues in the CDR3. Germline loops: CDR1 SGHTA, CDR2 FQGNSA. Supplemented by reference TRBV7-2 and TRBJ1-1, the full variable domain reads GAGVSQSPSNKVTEKGKDVELRCDPISGHTALYWYRQSLGQGLEFLIYFQGNSAPDKSGLPSDRFSAERTGGSVSTLTIQRTQQEDSAVYLCASSKWTGNTEAFFGQGTRLTVV.

V usage is TRBV20-1 and J usage is TRBJ2-1, with D possibly being TRBD1 (5 bases). The CDR3 extends over 13 amino acids. The V gene lost 3 bases and the J gene lost 7 bases, with 13 bases spanning the gap. CDR1 is DFQATT and CDR2 is SNEGSKA in the germline V gene (reference sequence). CDR3 coding DNA: TGCAGTGCTAGTAGGCCGGACACAAATGAGCAGTTCTTC. The encoded protein is CSASRPDTNEQFF.

The chain joins TRBV18 to TRBJ2-7; 8 bases are shared with TRBD1. Germline assignment: CDR1 KGHSH and CDR2 LQKENI. The V and J ends lost 3 bases and 6 bases, in that order; junction bases with no gene match: 10. The CDR3 runs to 15 residues. The CDR3 region is CASSPTPGQAIEQYF. The CDR3 region has the DNA TGTGCCAGCTCACCCACCCCGGGACAGGCCATCGAGCAGTACTTC.

This chain uses TRBV18 with TRBJ2-1, with D unclear. Germline-derived CDR1 and CDR2 are KGHSH and LQKENI. V dropped 5 bases and J dropped 8 bases, with 13 bases sitting between them. This CDR3 is built from 13 residues. For the CDR3, the DNA is TGTGCCAGCTCAGTACTAACCCCCCATGAGCAGTTCTTC. This sequence encodes CASSVLTPHEQFF.

This clone was observed a single time. The rearrangement links TRBV29-1 to TRBJ2-7; 13 bases fit TRBD2. The V segment lost 0 bases and the J segment 6 bases; nucleotides outside the gene matches: 8. The CDR3 sequence is 16 residues long. Germline V gene lookup returns CDR1 SQVTM and CDR2 ANQGSEA. This chain's CDR3 is CSVEDQGTSGEGEQYF. DNA of the CDR3: TGCAGCGTTGAAGATCAGGGGACTAGCGGGGAAGGCGAGCAGTACTTC.

In this sample, this clone turned up a few times. V usage is TRBV5-1 and J usage is TRBJ2-3; 10 nucleotides line up with TRBD2. The germline CDR1 and CDR2 sequences are SGHRS and YFSETQ. Trimming removed 4 bases from V and 5 bases from J; junction bases left unmatched: 10. This CDR3 is built from 16 residues. Written as DNA, the CDR3 is TGCGCCAGCAGCCTCCCAGCGGGAGGGCCTCAAGATACGCAGTATTTT. Residues: CASSLPAGGPQDTQYF.

The genes are TRBV5-1 and TRBJ1-2, with D perhaps matching TRBD1 (6 bases). The V and J ends lost 3 bases and 5 bases respectively, with 14 bases between them. Germline V gives CDR1 SGHRS, CDR2 YFSETQ. This CDR3 is 14 amino acids long. The CDR3 is CASSSQGLEYGYTF. The CDR3 DNA reads TGCGCCAGCAGCTCACAGGGTCTTGAGTATGGCTACACCTTC.

The chain is built from TRBV24-1 and TRBJ2-7, with 8 nucleotides matching TRBD1. Germline CDR1 is KGHDR and CDR2 is SFDVKD. This CDR3 region has 15 residues. Trimming removed 4 bases from V and 4 bases from J; junction bases left unmatched: 8. CDR3 loop: CATSDTGTGGYEQYF. CDR3 nucleotides: TGTGCCACCAGTGACACCGGGACAGGAGGATACGAGCAGTACTTC.